This paragraph reports one T cell receptor (beta chain). Its matching antigen is unknown. One junction end disagrees with the germline gene, perhaps due to a read error. The CDR3 is made up of 15 amino acids. The germline V gene has CDR1 SSHAT and CDR2 FNYEAQ (reference sequence). The entry originates in a study of cytomegalovirus exposure and HLA in healthy donors. General study results and limits: Later analysis suggested most CMV-associated TCR beta chains were HLA-restricted. Donor immune exposure was known only as CMV serostatus. Several of the most significant clusters were apparently associated with common viral pathogens in a later analysis. Per published reports, the classifier diagnosed cytomegalovirus status with high specificity and sensitivity.

Both 60 Vbeta primers and 13 Jbeta primers went into the PCR. Assay: immunoSEQ multiplex PCR; the TCRdb copy retains only in-frame clones and omits some. The repertoire consists of under 150,000 clones, with 70% to 80% occurring once and the leading ten covering approximately 2%. V usage is TRBV7-7 and J usage is TRBJ2-5; TRBD1 agrees at 9 bases. The tail of the sequence fits TRBJ2-7 better, so the J call may be wrong. Sequenced: PBMCs. This TCR was recovered from a young man in good health and CMV-seronegative. The CDR3: CASSLGQGPTYEQYF. CDR3 nucleotide sequence: TGTGCTAGCAGCTTAGGACAGGGGCCTACCTACGAGCAGTACTTC.